The clone carrying this TCR beta chain appeared many times. Its target is not known. The CDR3 contains 15 residues. With 5 bases removed from V and 3 bases from J, the gap between germline ends came to 14 bases. These data originate in a study of T cells in Graves' hyperthyroidism and ophthalmopathy. For Graves' hyperthyroidism to be stable, ophthalmopathy could not progress within 18 months. Recently diagnosed hyperthyroidism of less than 2 months' duration affected patients aged 18 to 65. What was amplified from RNA transcripts were TCR beta CDR3 regions. HTBI primers were employed in a first-round RT-PCR of the TCR CDR3. Each CDR3 protein is one row after TCRdb ran MiXCR on the multiplex PCR reads. The sample consists of roughly 740,000 distinct CDR3 sequences, about a sixth of them appearing once. Findings of the study overall: Progression to ophthalmopathy was predicted a median of 6.5 months early. The blood repertoire included most of the expanded thyroid clonotypes above 0.001.

The clonotype comes from a man younger than 30 with Graves' hyperthyroidism. This sequence joins TRBV12-3 or TRBV12-4 and TRBJ2-1; TRBD2 might be the D (6 bases). Sequenced sample: blood. This chain's CDR3 is CASSGGRILYNEQFF. As DNA, the CDR3 is TGTGCCAGCAGTGGAGGGCGGATACTCTACAATGAGCAGTTCTTC.